This TCR beta chain was captured by sequencing in a study of cytomegalovirus exposure and HLA in healthy donors. Use of 60 Vbeta and 13 Jbeta primers characterized the PCR. Using immunoSEQ multiplex PCR, the repertoire was profiled, and TCRdb retains in-frame clones only, with some absent. This sample yields hundreds of thousands of clones, of which 70% to 85% are seen a single time; 3.5% to 4% belongs to the top ten. This TCR came from a male donor in good health and CMV-seronegative. Material for sequencing was PBMCs.

CDR3 amino acids: CASSSGNQPQHF. CDR3 nucleotide sequence: TGTGCCAGCAGCTCGGGAAATCAGCCCCAGCATTTT. The chain recombines TRBV7-8 with TRBJ1-5, with D unresolved. The CDR3 is 12 residues long. CDR1 and CDR2 from the germline V gene are SGHVS and FQNEAQ. Trimming left V 4 bases short and J 4 bases short, with 5 bases between.